The present TCR beta chain was sequenced within a study of control samples from healthy donors and cancer patients. V was trimmed by 2 bases and J by 6 bases, leaving 20 bases between them. This CDR3 is 16 amino acids long. Libraries were prepared by immunoSEQ multiplex PCR; TCRdb keeps only in-frame clonotypes and omits some of them. The table shows about 89,000 clones, with around 86% occurring only once. The sequenced sample was blood. The genes are TRBV23-1 and TRBJ2-7; D tentatively reads TRBD1 or TRBD2 (6 bases each). TRBV23-1 is marked as an open reading frame, function uncertain. The receptor comes from a young man in good health. The CDR3 DNA reads TGCGCCAGCAGTCAAGTGGGGTTGGGGGGCCTCTGCGAGCAGTACGTC. This encodes CASSQVGLGGLCEQYV.